This T cell receptor (beta chain) was captured by sequencing in a study of tumor and adjacent non-tumor tissue in lung cancer. General observations from the study: Normal lung showed higher cumulative top 100 clone frequency than tumor. TCR diversity was significantly greater in tumor than normal lung tissue.

No cell sorting was done before RNA was extracted from the tissue. Newly diagnosed lung cancer patients had thoracic surgery in China, August–late 2014, without prior chemotherapy. The CDR3 has 15 residues. V trimming: 7 bases; J trimming: 2 bases; junction bases outside the gene matches: 10. The germline CDR1 and CDR2 sequences are DFQATT and SNEGSKA (reference sequence). This clonotype has ten or more counts. The antigen is not known. A modified ARM-PCR protocol with three rounds of nested PCR amplified TCRbeta. TCRdb processed the multiplex PCR reads anew with MiXCR; each CDR3 protein has one entry. The sample has under 95,000 distinct CDR3 sequences; about 72% are singletons.

This sequence was found in a man in his 60s with non-small cell lung cancer. The genes are TRBV20-1 and TRBJ2-3; 9 bases map to TRBD2. The sequencing sample was made of lung tumor tissue. This CDR3 is CSVRLEREDTDTQYF. The CDR3 DNA sequence: TGCAGTGTAAGGCTCGAGCGGGAGGACACAGATACGCAGTATTTT.